The 18 T cell receptor beta chains reported below all come from one sample, sequenced in a study of blood T cell repertoires in COVID-19. Method: immunoSEQ multiplex PCR; TCRdb's copy keeps in-frame clones and lacks some. In the table there are approximately 76,000 clones, around three quarters of which are singletons. Specimen: peripheral blood. The origin of the receptors is a woman in her seventies with acute or convalescent COVID-19.

The rearrangement joins TRBV29-1 to TRBJ1-1, with no clear D. The germline CDR1 and CDR2 sequences are SQVTM and ANQGSEA. The CDR3 has 12 residues. Trimming stripped 5 bases from V and 1 base from J, with 8 bases between. The CDR3 sequence: CSVLEGNTEAFF. The DNA of the CDR3 is TGCAGCGTTCTGGAGGGGAACACTGAAGCTTTCTTT.

J is TRBJ2-7 and V is TRBV6-5, with TRBD1 matching 10 bases. V lost 6 bases and J lost 4; bases outside the gene matches: 9. This CDR3 has 15 residues. Germline V gene sequence: CDR1 MNHEY, CDR2 SVGAGI. Here the CDR3 DNA reads TGTGCCAGCAGCGAGACAGGGGGCAGGAATTACGAGCAGTACTTC. Amino acid sequence: CASSETGGRNYEQYF.

This chain links TRBV30 with TRBJ2-5, with D possibly TRBD2 on 5 matching bases. CDR1 and CDR2 (germline): GTSNPN, SVGIG (reference sequence). The CDR3 sequence is 15 residues long. The ends were cut back, 3 bases at V and 2 bases at J, with 16 bases in the middle. The CDR3 loop reads CAWRRVPSTQETQYF. In DNA, the CDR3 is TGTGCCTGGAGGCGGGTACCAAGCACTCAAGAGACCCAGTACTTC.

The J gene is TRBJ2-7, the V gene TRBV4-2; D possibly corresponds to TRBD2 (6 bases). The CDR3 has 12 residues. With 0 bases removed from V and 6 bases from J, the gap between germline ends came to 6 bases. Germline V gives CDR1 LGHNA, CDR2 YNFKEQ. Here the CDR3 reads CASSQEGGEQYF. CDR3 nucleotide sequence: TGTGCCAGCAGCCAAGAGGGAGGCGAGCAGTACTTC.

This clone was counted a single time. V gene TRBV19 combines with J gene TRBJ1-3; no firm D call. The germline CDR1 and CDR2 sequences are LNHDA and SQIVND (reference sequence). The CDR3 runs to 15 residues. The V end lost 3 bases, the J end lost 3 bases, and 12 bases lay between the germline ends. The CDR3 sequence: CASSMEGAFGNTIYF. The CDR3 coding sequence is TGTGCCAGTAGTATGGAGGGCGCCTTTGGAAACACCATATATTTT.

V usage is TRBV7-9 and J usage is TRBJ2-5; D not certain. CDR3 length: 11 residues. CDR1 SEHNR and CDR2 FQNEAQ come from the germline V gene (reference sequence). V shed 6 bases and J shed 4 bases, with 6 bases lying between them. The chain's CDR3 is CASRTGETQYF. CDR3 nucleotide sequence: TGTGCCAGCAGGACGGGAGAGACCCAGTACTTC. Together with reference TRBV7-9 and TRBJ2-5, the CDR3 gives the full variable domain: DTGVSQNPRHKITKRGQNVTFRCDPISEHNRLYWYRQTLGQGPEFLTYFQNEAQLEKSRLLSDRFSAERPKGSFSTLEIQRTEQGDSAMYLCASRTGETQYFGPGTRLLVL.

This clone was seen only a few times. V usage is TRBV7-6 and J usage is TRBJ1-1; 7 bases are a match to TRBD1. This CDR3 region has 16 residues. V gave up 5 bases and J gave up 1 base; unmatched junction bases: 10. CDR1 SGHVS and CDR2 FNYEAQ come from the germline V gene. The CDR3 DNA follows: TGTGCCAGCAGCCCCAAACCGGGACAGAGGAACACTGAAGCTTTCTTT. Amino acids: CASSPKPGQRNTEAFF.

The chain has TRBV12-3 or TRBV12-4 and TRBJ1-1; weak D call: TRBD1 (5 bases). V lost 6 bases and J lost 5, with 10 bases in between. The CDR3 is 12 amino acids. CDR3 coding DNA: TGTGCCAGCAGGGGGGGTAATACTGAAGCTTTCTTT. Protein: CASRGGNTEAFF.

This clone was recorded only once. The chain uses TRBV12-3 or TRBV12-4 and TRBJ1-2; 9 nucleotides line up with TRBD1. With 6 bases clipped from V and 3 bases from J, the junction kept 2 bases outside the gene matches. This CDR3 spans 13 amino acids. The CDR3 DNA follows: TGTGCCAGCAGCCGGGACAGGGACTATGGCTACACCTTC. Residues: CASSRDRDYGYTF.

This clone was recorded only once. The chain is built from TRBV27 and TRBJ1-5; D is ambiguous. The length of the CDR3 is 13 residues. V dropped 5 bases and J dropped 0 bases, with 5 bases sitting between them. Germline values: CDR1 MNHEY, CDR2 SMNVEV (reference sequence). This CDR3 is CASSPSSNQPQHF. Here the CDR3 DNA reads TGTGCCAGCAGTCCATCTAGCAATCAGCCCCAGCATTTT.

The chain has TRBV19 and TRBJ1-5; D is possibly TRBD1 (6 bases). This CDR3 region has 13 residues. The V and J ends lost 6 bases and 3 bases respectively, with 9 bases between them. Germline V gives CDR1 LNHDA, CDR2 SQIVND (reference sequence). The DNA for the CDR3 is TGTGCCAGTAGGGACAGTAACAATCAGCCCCAGCATTTT. Translating it yields CASRDSNNQPQHF.

This clone was seen a few times. The rearrangement joins TRBV12-3 or TRBV12-4 to TRBJ2-7; tentative D call: TRBD2 (5 bases). V lost 5 bases and J lost 3, with 11 bases in between. This CDR3 comprises 13 residues. CDR3 in DNA: TGTGCCAGCAGTCTCGGACTGTACTACGAGCAGTACTTC. Amino acids: CASSLGLYYEQYF.

The CDR3 is CASSLRSGQGDTEAFF. CDR3 DNA sequence: TGTGCCAGCAGCTTAAGATCGGGACAGGGGGACACTGAAGCTTTCTTT. V gene TRBV11-2 combines with J gene TRBJ1-1; TRBD1 agrees at 11 bases. V lost 2 bases, J lost 3 bases, and 5 bases stayed unmatched. Germline V lookup: CDR1 SGHAT, CDR2 FQNNGV. This CDR3 has 16 amino acids.

The chain employs TRBV28 and TRBJ1-1; D is uncertain. V lost 2 bases and J lost 3, with 16 bases in between. This CDR3 region has 16 residues. The germline V gene has CDR1 MDHEN and CDR2 SYDVKM. The CDR3 coding sequence is TGTGCCAGCAGTTTAGTCGACCGGGGTCGGTACACTGAAGCTTTCTTT. As protein: CASSLVDRGRYTEAFF.

The rearrangement uses TRBV5-1 and TRBJ1-4; D gene ambiguous. Trimming removed 4 bases at V and 7 bases at J, with 17 bases between. Germline CDR1 reads SGHRS; CDR2 reads YFSETQ. CDR3 length: 15 amino acids. CDR3 in amino acids: CASSLNSNEGEKLFF. The CDR3 DNA reads TGCGCCAGCAGCCTCAACTCGAACGAGGGTGAAAAACTGTTTTTT.

The chain employs TRBV7-8 and TRBJ1-4, with D possibly matching TRBD1 (6 bases). The CDR3 consists of 14 residues. CDR1 is SGHVS, CDR2 FQNEAQ, per germline. V lost 6 bases, J lost 8 bases, and 16 bases lay in between. CDR3 DNA sequence: TGTGCCAGCAGGGGTAGGGGGAATCTCGAAAAACTGTTTTTT. Its translation: CASRGRGNLEKLFF.

The chain carries TRBV29-1 and TRBJ1-5; D perhaps matches TRBD1 (6 bases). This CDR3 is built from 12 residues. The V gene's germline CDR1 is SQVTM and CDR2 ANQGSEA. The V end was cut by 6 bases, the J end by 3 bases, with 9 bases between. CDR3 amino acids: CSVGGANQPQHF. Written as DNA, the CDR3 is TGCAGCGTAGGGGGGGCCAATCAGCCCCAGCATTTT.

The genes are TRBV9 and TRBJ2-5; D is possibly TRBD1 (6 bases). The CDR3 covers 13 residues. Trimming cost V 4 bases and J 4 bases, with 11 bases left between them. Per the germline V gene, CDR1 is SGDLS and CDR2 is YYNGEE. For the CDR3, the DNA is TGTGCCAGCAGCCGGGACATAAGAGAGACCCAGTACTTC. It codes for CASSRDIRETQYF.